Presented here are 14 T cell receptor beta chains from one specimen sequenced in a study of T cells after yellow fever vaccination. Via MiXCR, TCRdb re-called the 5' RACE reads, giving one row per CDR3 protein. The sample carries 510,000 or so distinct CDR3 sequences, about a fifth recorded once. This specimen consisted of PBMCs, obtained 15 days after the yellow fever booster vaccination. These receptors were taken from a man aged 30-40 years who received the YFV17D yellow fever vaccine.

This clonotype appeared a few times. The chain joins TRBV7-9 to TRBJ2-7; D unresolved. Germline loops: CDR1 SEHNR, CDR2 FQNEAQ (reference sequence). The CDR3 has 12 residues. Trimming left V 5 bases short and J 3 bases short, with 8 bases between. CDR3 sequence reads: CASSDKVYEQYF. CDR3 in DNA: TGTGCCAGCAGCGATAAGGTCTACGAGCAGTACTTC.

This clonotype was detected a few times. This chain joins TRBV7-2 and TRBJ2-2; 10 positions match TRBD2. Germline values: CDR1 SGHTA, CDR2 FQGNSA. The CDR3 sequence is 17 residues long. Losses at the gene ends were 2 bases for V and 4 bases for J; bases not matched to a gene: 7. CDR3 sequence (DNA): TGTGCCAGCAGCTTAAGAGCGGGAGGGCCGTCCACCGGGGAGCTGTTTTTT. Its translation: CASSLRAGGPSTGELFF.

The chain links TRBV7-6 to TRBJ2-7; D is ambiguous. Trimming removed 3 bases from V and 8 bases from J, with 17 bases in between. CDR1 and CDR2 from the germline V gene are SGHVS and FNYEAQ. This CDR3 region has 14 residues. CDR3 nucleotides: TGTGCCAGCAGCTTGGAACTAACAACTAATAAGCAGTACTTC. Amino acid sequence: CASSLELTTNKQYF.

The J gene is TRBJ2-2, the V gene TRBV29-1, with D possibly TRBD2 on 5 matching bases. This CDR3 is built from 15 residues. With 5 bases removed from V and 5 bases from J, the gap between germline ends came to 18 bases. Germline V lookup: CDR1 SQVTM, CDR2 ANQGSEA. Written as DNA, the CDR3 is TGCAGCGTTTACGCTAGCAGTTTGGGGACCGGGGAGCTGTTTTTT. It translates to CSVYASSLGTGELFF.

This clonotype has more than one count but fewer than ten. The chain recombines TRBV6-1 with TRBJ2-3; D is uncertain. Per germline, CDR1 MNHNS and CDR2 SASEGT. This CDR3 region has 15 residues. Trimming pared 4 bases from V and 9 bases from J, leaving 20 bases between. CDR3 sequence reads: CASSAGPPAFGTQYF. In DNA form, the CDR3 reads TGTGCCAGCAGTGCCGGACCGCCTGCTTTTGGGACGCAGTATTTT.

This clonotype was picked up a small number of times. The genes are TRBV29-1 and TRBJ2-4, with D maybe TRBD2 (5 bases). Germline loops: CDR1 SQVTM, CDR2 ANQGSEA. This CDR3 has 13 amino acids. V lost 4 bases to trimming and J lost 0 bases, with 7 bases between them. The CDR3 is CSVGGLAKNIQYF. The CDR3 DNA sequence: TGCAGCGTTGGAGGGCTAGCCAAAAACATTCAGTACTTC.

The V gene is TRBV7-9, the J gene TRBJ2-1, with 10 bases matching TRBD1. The CDR3 is 16 residues long. Looked up from germline, CDR1 is SEHNR and CDR2 is FQNEAQ (reference sequence). V lost 7 bases to trimming and J lost 6 bases; unmatched junction nucleotides: 12. In nucleotides, the CDR3 is TGTGCCAGCAACTCACGCGCCGGGACAGGGGTCAATGAGCAGTTCTTC. Amino acid sequence: CASNSRAGTGVNEQFF.

The rearrangement links TRBV20-1 to TRBJ1-1; 7 nucleotides agree with TRBD1. The CDR3 is 12 residues long. The junction had 3 bases not matched to a gene; V was cut back by 7 bases and J by 1 base. Germline CDR1 reads DFQATT; CDR2 reads SNEGSKA (reference sequence). CDR3 loop: CSGQGQNTEAFF. In nucleotides, the CDR3 is TGCAGTGGACAGGGCCAGAACACTGAAGCTTTCTTT.

The chain carries TRBV4-2 and TRBJ2-6; no reliable D call. V lost 3 bases to trimming and J lost 3 bases, with 3 bases between them. The CDR3 runs 13 residues. CDR1 LGHNA and CDR2 YNFKEQ come from the germline V gene. The CDR3 is CASSHGGANVLTF. Here the CDR3 DNA reads TGTGCCAGCAGCCATGGTGGGGCCAACGTCCTGACTTTC.

The chain joins TRBV7-6 to TRBJ2-1; possibly TRBD1 for D (6 bases). The CDR3 runs to 21 residues. Germline CDR1 and CDR2: SGHVS and FNYEAQ. V lost 2 bases, J lost 0 bases, and 26 bases lay in between. CDR3 in DNA: TGTGCCAGCAGCTTAACGCCCTTTACCGGGACATGGGGCAGCTCCTACAATGAGCAGTTCTTC. It codes for CASSLTPFTGTWGSSYNEQFF.

The CDR3 region has the DNA TGCAGCGCAGGACTAGCGGGAGTAAGCACAGATACGCAGTATTTT. It translates to CSAGLAGVSTDTQYF. The chain combines TRBV29-1 with TRBJ2-3; 13 positions agree with TRBD2. The V segment lost 7 bases and the J segment 0 bases; nucleotides outside the gene matches: 4. CDR3 length: 15 amino acids. Germline V gene lookup returns CDR1 SQVTM and CDR2 ANQGSEA.

A few counts support this clonotype. The rearrangement links TRBV11-2 to TRBJ2-1; D not resolved. V dropped 6 bases and J dropped 4 bases, with 13 bases sitting between them. This CDR3 region has 14 residues. Per germline, CDR1 SGHAT and CDR2 FQNNGV. CDR3 amino acids: CASSAPQVYNEQFF. CDR3 DNA: TGTGCCAGCAGTGCCCCCCAGGTTTACAATGAGCAGTTCTTC.

The J gene is TRBJ2-6, the V gene TRBV28, with D maybe TRBD2 (7 bases). CDR3 size: 17 residues. V shed 6 bases and J shed 1 base, with 16 bases lying between them. The germline V gene encodes CDR1 MDHEN and CDR2 SYDVKM. In DNA form, the CDR3 reads TGTGCCAGCAGCCCCGGCGGGGGCTTGTCTGGGGCCAACGTCCTGACTTTC. Amino acid sequence: CASSPGGGLSGANVLTF.

This clonotype was recorded a few times. The CDR3 loop is CASSGTSGSWETQYF. In nucleotides, the CDR3 is TGTGCCAGTTCCGGGACTAGCGGGAGTTGGGAGACCCAGTACTTC. This sequence joins TRBV19 and TRBJ2-5; TRBD2 matches at 14 bases. V trimming: 8 bases; J trimming: 5 bases; junction bases outside the gene matches: 7. The CDR3 is 15 amino acids. Germline CDR1 reads LNHDA; CDR2 reads SQIVND (reference sequence).